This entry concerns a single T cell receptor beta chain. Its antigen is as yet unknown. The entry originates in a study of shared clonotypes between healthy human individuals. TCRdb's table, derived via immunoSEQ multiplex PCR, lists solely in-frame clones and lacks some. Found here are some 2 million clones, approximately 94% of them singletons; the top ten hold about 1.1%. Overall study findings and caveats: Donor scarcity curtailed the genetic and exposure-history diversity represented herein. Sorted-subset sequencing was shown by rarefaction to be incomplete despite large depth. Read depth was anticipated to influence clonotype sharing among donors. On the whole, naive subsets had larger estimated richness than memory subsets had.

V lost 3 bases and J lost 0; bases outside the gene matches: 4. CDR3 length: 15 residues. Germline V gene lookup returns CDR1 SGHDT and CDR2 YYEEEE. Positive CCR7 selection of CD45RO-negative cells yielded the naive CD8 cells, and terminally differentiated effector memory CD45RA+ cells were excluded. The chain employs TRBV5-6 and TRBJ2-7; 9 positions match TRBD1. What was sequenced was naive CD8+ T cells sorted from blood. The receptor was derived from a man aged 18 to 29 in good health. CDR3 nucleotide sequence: TGTGCCAGCAGCTCCCGGGACAGGGTCTCCTACGAGCAGTACTTC. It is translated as CASSSRDRVSYEQYF.